This record covers a single T cell receptor beta chain. The data belong to a study of blood T cell repertoires in COVID-19. Looking at the study overall: COVID-19 samples from acute and convalescent phases originated in the United States, Italy and Spain.

Some clones are missing from TCRdb's copy, which holds only in-frame ones; the method was immunoSEQ multiplex PCR. The repertoire consists of around 160,000 clones, with about 81% occurring once and the leading ten covering roughly 11%. Sequenced: peripheral blood. This sequence was found in a man aged 55-75 years with active or convalescent COVID-19.

The CDR3 DNA is TGTGCCAGCAGCCTCCCGACAGGGAGAGGCCAAGAGACCCAGTACTTC. It specifies CASSLPTGRGQETQYF. The chain carries TRBV3-1 (or the pseudogene TRBV3-2) and TRBJ2-5, with 7 bases matching TRBD1. V dropped 4 bases and J dropped 1; count of bases not matched to a gene: 9. CDR1 LGHDT and CDR2 YNNKEL come from the germline V gene (reference sequence). The CDR3 has 16 amino acids.